The 17 T cell receptor beta chains given below trace back to one sample, sequenced in a study of blood T cell repertoires in COVID-19. The assay was immunoSEQ multiplex PCR, and TCRdb's table has in-frame clones only and misses some. In the table there are approximately 200,000 clones, approximately 90% of which are singletons. Sequenced: peripheral blood. These receptors were taken from a man under 40 with COVID-19, enrolled during active disease.

The chain uses TRBV28 and TRBJ2-7; the match to TRBD1 covers 10 bases. V was pared by 1 base and J by 0 bases, with 6 bases of the junction left unmatched. Germline V CDR1 and CDR2: MDHEN, SYDVKM. CDR3 length: 17 amino acids. As DNA, the CDR3 is TGTGCCAGCAGTTTATCCGGGACAGGGGCGAGCTCCTACGAGCAGTACTTC. Translating gives CASSLSGTGASSYEQYF.

The table lists this clone with a count of one. The same CDR3 arises from other DNA sequences in this sample as well. This rearrangement joins TRBV19 to TRBJ1-6, with D perhaps TRBD1 (6 bases). V was pared by 5 bases and J by 7 bases, with 9 bases between. In germline, CDR1 is LNHDA, CDR2 SQIVND (reference sequence). There are 13 residues in the CDR3. This chain's CDR3 is CASSSQGNSPLHF. The DNA for the CDR3 is TGTGCCAGTAGTTCCCAGGGGAATTCACCCCTCCACTTT.

The CDR3 DNA reads TGTGCCAGCAGCCCTCGTCCCGAGGCATATTCACCCCTCCACTTT. Its protein product is CASSPRPEAYSPLHF. This rearrangement joins TRBV7-6 to TRBJ1-6; D gene ambiguous. V was trimmed by 5 bases and J by 8 bases, leaving 16 bases between them. The CDR3 loop spans 15 amino acids. Per germline, CDR1 SGHVS and CDR2 FNYEAQ.

This clone was recorded only once. V and J are TRBV9 and TRBJ2-3; 10 nucleotides match TRBD2. V lost 4 bases to trimming and J lost 5 bases; unmatched junction nucleotides: 10. The CDR3 runs to 16 residues. The germline gives CDR1 SGDLS, CDR2 YYNGEE. CDR3 amino acids: CASSLTTSGVGDTQYF. CDR3 nucleotide sequence: TGTGCCAGCAGCTTAACTACTAGCGGGGTGGGAGATACGCAGTATTTT.

This clone was seen once. The junction departs from the called germline gene at one end, perhaps through a read error. In nucleotides, the CDR3 is TGTGCCAGCAGTTTAGAGACCGGGACAGGCGCAAATAACTATGGCTACACCTTC. Its protein product is CASSLETGTGANNYGYTF. The chain is built from TRBV7-9 and TRBJ1-2; 8 positions agree with TRBD1. CDR1 is SEHNR and CDR2 is FQNEAQ in the germline V gene (reference sequence). The CDR3 has 18 residues.

The V and J genes are TRBV15 and TRBJ1-1, with TRBD1 matching over 8 bases. V was pared by 3 bases and J by 7 bases, with 16 bases of the junction left unmatched. The germline V gene encodes CDR1 LNHNV and CDR2 YYDKDF (reference sequence). The CDR3 totals 17 residues. In DNA form, the CDR3 reads TGTGCCACCAGCAGTGGTTATAGTGGAACAGGGGGTTTTGAAGCTTTCTTT. It specifies CATSSGYSGTGGFEAFF.

The rearrangement joins TRBV12-3 or TRBV12-4 to TRBJ2-7; 7 positions agree with TRBD1. The CDR3 covers 13 residues. V lost 4 bases to trimming and J lost 3 bases; unmatched junction nucleotides: 3. The CDR3 spells CASSSGGYYEQYF. CDR3 DNA sequence: TGTGCCAGCAGTTCAGGGGGTTACTACGAGCAGTACTTC.

The V call is TRBV5-1, the J call TRBJ1-1, with TRBD1 as a possible D gene (6 bases). The CDR3 length is 14 residues. The V gene's germline CDR1 is SGHRS and CDR2 YFSETQ. V was trimmed by 4 bases and J by 2 bases, leaving 12 bases between them. CDR3 nucleotide sequence: TGCGCCAGCAGCCCTAGGGGGATAAACACTGAAGCTTTCTTT. This encodes CASSPRGINTEAFF.

This clone was picked up one time. This chain connects TRBV7-2 to TRBJ2-7, with 8 nucleotides matching TRBD1. Looked up from germline, CDR1 is SGHTA and CDR2 is FQGNSA. The CDR3 contains 14 residues. J was trimmed by 4 bases and V by 5 bases; bases with no gene match: 7. The CDR3 DNA reads TGTGCCAGCAGCCCCCGGACAGGGTGGTACGAGCAGTACTTC. Protein product: CASSPRTGWYEQYF.

The rearrangement uses TRBV28 and TRBJ1-5; no clear D gene. The germline V and J ends were trimmed by 2 bases and 2 bases, with 10 bases remaining between them. Germline lookup yields CDR1 MDHEN and CDR2 SYDVKM. The CDR3 length is 15 residues. The CDR3 coding sequence is TGTGCCAGCAGTTTAAGTCGTACAGGCAATCAGCCCCAGCATTTT. Its protein is CASSLSRTGNQPQHF.

The J gene is TRBJ2-1, the V gene TRBV28; TRBD2 is a possible D gene (5 bases). Germline V gene lookup returns CDR1 MDHEN and CDR2 SYDVKM. The CDR3 extends over 14 amino acids. Trimming cost V 5 bases and J 2 bases, with 10 bases left between them. This CDR3 reads CASSGSRAYNEQFF. The DNA of the CDR3 is TGTGCCAGCAGTGGCTCGCGGGCCTACAATGAGCAGTTCTTC.

The chain uses TRBV6-2 or TRBV6-3 and TRBJ2-1; 9 bases map to TRBD1. Losses at the gene ends were 6 bases for V and 5 bases for J; bases not matched to a gene: 23. Germline V CDR1 and CDR2: MNHEY, SVGEGT. CDR3 length: 20 residues. Written as DNA, the CDR3 is TGTGCCAGCAGCTATACCCCCACCCGGGCCGGGACAGGGCCAGACAATGAGCAGTTCTTC. Protein product: CASSYTPTRAGTGPDNEQFF.

This clone appeared once. This chain connects TRBV15 to TRBJ2-6; weak D call: TRBD1 (6 bases). Germline assignment: CDR1 LNHNV and CDR2 YYDKDF (reference sequence). This CDR3 region has 15 residues. V was trimmed by 2 bases and J by 3 bases, leaving 8 bases between them. CDR3 DNA: TGTGCCACCAGCAGAACAGGGCATGGGGCCAACGTCCTGACTTTC. Protein: CATSRTGHGANVLTF.

The gene calls are TRBV11-2 and TRBJ2-5, with D perhaps TRBD1 (6 bases). V dropped 4 bases and J dropped 5 bases, with 17 bases sitting between them. Germline lookup yields CDR1 SGHAT and CDR2 FQNNGV. The CDR3 sequence is 15 residues long. The CDR3 DNA sequence: TGTGCCAGCAGCTCGGCCAGCAGGGGTTGGGAGACCCAGTACTTC. Translation: CASSSASRGWETQYF.

The chain joins TRBV19 to TRBJ1-1, with TRBD1 matching over 9 bases. The germline CDR1 and CDR2 sequences are LNHDA and SQIVND (reference sequence). V shed 8 bases and J 1 base; nucleotides not matched to a gene: 2. The CDR3 is made up of 13 amino acids. The CDR3 is CASGQGPNTEAFF. DNA of the CDR3: TGTGCCAGTGGACAGGGGCCGAACACTGAAGCTTTCTTT.

V usage is TRBV18 and J usage is TRBJ2-1; D not resolved. V was shortened by 3 bases and J by 8 bases, with 11 bases between the two germline ends. Germline V lookup: CDR1 KGHSH, CDR2 LQKENI. This CDR3 has 13 residues. CDR3 bases: TGTGCCAGCTCACCCCTACGTGTCGATGAGCAGTTCTTC. The encoded protein is CASSPLRVDEQFF.

The chain is built from TRBV27 and TRBJ2-3, with TRBD2 as a possible D gene (5 bases). CDR3 length: 14 amino acids. The germline V gene encodes CDR1 MNHEY and CDR2 SMNVEV (reference sequence). Trimming removed 5 bases at V and 2 bases at J, with 11 bases between. In DNA, the CDR3 is TGTGCCAGCAGTCCCCGGGATCACACAGATACGCAGTATTTT. Its translation is CASSPRDHTDTQYF.